This T cell receptor beta chain was found in a study of blood T cell repertoires in COVID-19. Turning to the study itself: The United States, Italy and Spain supplied acute and convalescent COVID-19 samples.

Trimming cost V 2 bases and J 3 bases, with 11 bases left between them. The germline CDR1 and CDR2 sequences are MNHEY and SVGEGT. This CDR3 region has 14 residues. Sequencing was performed with immunoSEQ multiplex PCR; in TCRdb, only in-frame clones are kept and a portion is missing. Altogether approximately 190,000 clones are present, about 82% being singletons, with the ten largest covering 4.5% to 6.5%. The TCR comes from a woman in her 30s with acute or convalescent COVID-19. The V call is TRBV6-2 or TRBV6-3, the J call TRBJ2-7, with TRBD2 as a possible D gene (5 bases). Sample: peripheral blood. The CDR3 region is CASSYVRLNYEQYF. The CDR3, as DNA: TGTGCCAGCAGTTACGTCCGACTAAACTACGAGCAGTACTTC.